The table lists the clone carrying this TCR beta chain with many counts. What it binds is not known. RNA transcripts yielded amplified TCR beta CDR3 regions. A first-round RT-PCR of the TCR CDR3 used the HTBI primer set. Via MiXCR, TCRdb re-called the multiplex PCR reads, giving one row per CDR3 protein. This table holds approximately 870,000 distinct CDR3 sequences, more than 30% found once. The source of the sample is a study of T cells in Graves' hyperthyroidism and ophthalmopathy. In the study overall: Blood from the periphery was taken at initial diagnosis, before any treatment. Overall study results and limits: Blood also contained most expanded thyroid clonotypes above 0.001.

V was clipped by 3 bases and J by 5 bases, with 8 bases between them. CDR3 length: 13 amino acids. Hyperthyroidism had been newly diagnosed in patients aged 18 to 65, and its duration was under 2 months. The specimen was blood. The receptor's source is a young man with Graves' hyperthyroidism. This sequence joins TRBV12-3 or TRBV12-4 and TRBJ1-5; tentatively, D is TRBD1 (5 bases). This CDR3 reads CASSFQGDQPQHF. CDR3 coding DNA: TGTGCCAGCAGTTTTCAAGGGGATCAGCCCCAGCATTTT.